The rows below give T cell receptor beta chains drawn from one sample of a study of blood T cell repertoires in COVID-19. The table came from immunoSEQ multiplex PCR; TCRdb's copy has only in-frame clones and leaves some out. The table records about 160,000 clones, 87% of them present only once. The material sequenced was peripheral blood. All receptors come from a woman in her fifties or sixties who had recovered from COVID-19. The CDR3 runs from the conserved cysteine through the conserved F or W. Each record gives: D gene, clone size, V gene, CDR3 length, J gene, CDR3 protein, CDR3 DNA. A D gene is named only where the DNA matches it firmly. The listing skips clone size in some rows; elsewhere it reads once, few, many or a size class.

>.|.|TRBV6-2/TRBV6-3|15|TRBJ1-3
CASSLDRASGNTIYF
TGTGCCAGCAGTTTAGACAGAGCCTCTGGAAACACCATATATTTT
>.|.|TRBV28|14|TRBJ2-7
CASSLDRVTYEQYF
TGTGCCAGCAGTTTAGACCGGGTTACCTACGAGCAGTACTTC
>.|.|TRBV5-6|12|TRBJ2-5
CASSYQVETQYF
TGTGCCAGCAGCTACCAGGTGGAGACCCAGTACTTC
>.|.|TRBV10-3|11|TRBJ1-1
CAISQDSEAFF
TGTGCCATCAGTCAAGACAGCGAAGCTTTCTTT
>.|once|TRBV28|18|TRBJ1-5
CASSLPLNQGRGYQPQHF
TGTGCCAGCAGTTTACCCCTTAATCAGGGGCGCGGGTATCAGCCCCAGCATTTT
>.|.|TRBV19|15|TRBJ1-1
CASSILTDMNTEAFF
TGTGCCAGTAGTATACTGACAGACATGAACACTGAAGCTTTCTTT
>TRBD2|.|TRBV18|18|TRBJ2-5
CASSPAAPGTSGAETQYF
TGTGCCAGCTCACCAGCAGCACCCGGGACTAGCGGGGCAGAGACCCAGTACTTC
>.|few|TRBV5-1|15|TRBJ1-5
CASSLSSGVNQPQHF
TGCGCCAGCAGCTTGTCATCAGGGGTCAATCAGCCCCAGCATTTT
>.|few|TRBV3-1/TRBV3-2|13|TRBJ1-6
CASRPGGNSPLHF
TGTGCCAGCAGACCTGGCGGGAATTCACCCCTCCACTTT
>.|few|TRBV28|13|TRBJ1-2
CASRLPLSYGYTF
TGTGCCAGCAGGCTACCGCTCTCCTATGGCTACACCTTC
>TRBD2|.|TRBV4-1|15|TRBJ2-3
CASSPSGGASDTQYF
TGCGCCAGCAGCCCAAGCGGGGGGGCTTCAGATACGCAGTATTTT
>.|.|TRBV7-9|15|TRBJ2-1
CASSSGRGAYNEQFF
TGTGCCAGCAGCTCGGGGAGGGGGGCCTACAATGAGCAGTTCTTC
>TRBD2|few|TRBV19|14|TRBJ2-2
CASIDGGAGGELFF
TGTGCCAGTATCGACGGGGGGGCCGGCGGGGAGCTGTTTTTT
>TRBD1|few|TRBV5-6|15|TRBJ2-7
CASSGDRGGLWEQYF
TGTGCCAGCAGCGGGGACAGGGGAGGTTTGTGGGAGCAGTACTTC
>TRBD2|once|TRBV27|16|TRBJ2-5
CASSYRRGGRGETQYF
TGTGCCAGCAGTTATCGACGGGGGGGCCGGGGAGAGACCCAGTACTTC
>TRBD1|.|TRBV7-9|15|TRBJ1-2
CASSSMDREDYGYTF
TGTGCCAGCAGCTCCATGGACAGGGAGGACTATGGCTACACCTTC
>TRBD1|once|TRBV7-2|16|TRBJ2-3
CASSLAPGQGTDTQYF
TGTGCCAGCAGCTTAGCGCCGGGACAGGGTACCGATACGCAGTATTTT
>.|.|TRBV4-3|15|TRBJ2-5
CASSQAGGNVETQYF
TGCGCCAGCAGCCAAGCAGGGGGGAACGTGGAGACCCAGTACTTC
>TRBD1|few|TRBV7-9|16|TRBJ2-2
CASSLQGARSTGELFF
TGTGCCAGCAGCCTACAGGGGGCGAGGAGCACCGGGGAGCTGTTTTTT
>TRBD1|few|TRBV4-1|14|TRBJ1-2
CASSLTGVAYGYTF
TGCGCCAGCAGTCTAACAGGGGTGGCCTATGGCTACACCTTC
>TRBD1|.|TRBV28|16|TRBJ1-1
CASSSGQGGLNTEAFF
TGTGCCAGCAGTTCTGGACAGGGCGGACTTAACACTGAAGCTTTCTTT
>.|.|TRBV15|14|TRBJ2-2
CATTQDQNTGELFF
TGTGCCACCACACAGGACCAGAACACCGGGGAGCTGTTTTTT
>TRBD1|.|TRBV9|16|TRBJ2-3
CASSVSGTGLTDTQYF
TGTGCCAGCAGCGTATCGGGGACAGGCCTCACAGATACGCAGTATTTT
>.|.|TRBV4-3|13|TRBJ1-1
CASSPFMNTEAFF
TGCGCCAGCAGCCCATTCATGAACACTGAAGCTTTCTTT
>TRBD2|.|TRBV2|16|TRBJ2-3
CASSELAGAVTDTQYF
TGTGCCAGCAGTGAGCTAGCGGGGGCCGTCACAGATACGCAGTATTTT
>TRBD2|.|TRBV5-1|19|TRBJ2-3
CASSLVPGTSGVSTDTQYF
TGCGCCAGCAGCTTGGTTCCCGGGACTAGCGGGGTGAGCACAGATACGCAGTATTTT
>TRBD1|once|TRBV4-1|17|TRBJ2-2
CASSQRRQGLNTGELFF
TGCGCCAGCAGCCAACGAAGACAGGGGCTAAACACCGGGGAGCTGTTTTTT
>.|.|TRBV5-1|15|TRBJ1-5
CASSMTDPSNQPQHF
TGCGCCAGCAGCATGACAGATCCTAGCAATCAGCCCCAGCATTTT
>TRBD1|.|TRBV5-1|14|TRBJ1-2
CASSLDRLNYGYTF
TGCGCCAGCAGCCTGGACAGGTTGAACTATGGCTACACCTTC
>TRBD1|once|TRBV9|13|TRBJ1-3
CASSSGTEDTIYF
TGTGCCAGCAGCTCCGGGACAGAAGACACCATATATTTT
>.|.|TRBV2|13|TRBJ1-2
CASSSGIYTGYTF
TGTGCCAGCAGTTCGGGGATATATACGGGCTACACCTTC
>.|.|TRBV2|16|TRBJ1-5
CASNPQGWRSNQPQHF
TGTGCCAGCAATCCACAGGGCTGGAGGAGCAATCAGCCCCAGCATTTT
>.|.|TRBV11-2|14|TRBJ2-5
CASSPGLNEETQYF
TGTGCCAGCAGCCCAGGACTGAATGAAGAGACCCAGTACTTC
>TRBD1|.|TRBV5-1|15|TRBJ1-1
CATTGTGGAYTEAFF
TGCGCCACAACCGGGACAGGGGGCGCCTACACTGAAGCTTTCTTT
>.|.|TRBV5-8|14|TRBJ1-5
CASSSKLQGQPQHF
TGTGCCAGCAGCTCTAAACTTCAGGGACAGCCCCAGCATTTT
>TRBD1|few|TRBV9|15|TRBJ1-6
CASSAGQGNNSPLHF
TGTGCCAGCAGCGCGGGACAGGGAAATAATTCACCCCTCCACTTT
>.|once|TRBV19|12|TRBJ1-1
CATATGNTEAFF
TGTGCCACCGCGACAGGTAACACTGAAGCTTTCTTT
>.|once|TRBV7-8|13|TRBJ1-1
CASSSLMNTEAFF
TGTGCCAGCAGCTCGCTAATGAACACTGAAGCTTTCTTT
>.|.|TRBV28|16|TRBJ1-5
CASSLTGTPEGQPQHF
TGTGCCAGCAGTCTTACCGGGACTCCCGAGGGTCAGCCCCAGCATTTT
>.|.|TRBV6-5|13|TRBJ1-6
CATPGDGNSPLHF
TGTGCCACCCCAGGGGACGGCAATTCACCCCTCCACTTT
>.|.|TRBV6-5|15|TRBJ2-7
CASIPQGPQNYEQYF
TGTGCCAGCATACCTCAGGGCCCCCAAAACTACGAGCAGTACTTC